In its sample, the clone carrying this T cell receptor (beta chain) was seen a few times. Antigen specificity is unknown. Germline CDR1 reads MNHEY; CDR2 reads SVGEGT. The CDR3 length is 14 residues. With 6 bases clipped from V and 8 bases from J, the junction kept 9 bases outside the gene matches. Treatment in this sample: roughly ten-day PBMC culture with coronavirus spike peptide pools or control peptides (ViraFEST assay). These data come from a study of vaccination and CD4 T cells after COVID-19. On the study more broadly: With a range of 35 to 161, the median interval from diagnosis to drawing post-COVID samples was 90 to 120 days.

Cultured CD4+ T-cell DNA underwent Oncomine TCR Beta short-read sequencing. TCRdb independently ran MiXCR on the PCR reads; one entry per CDR3 protein. The top ten hold 30% to 35% of the sample, which has 12,000 or so distinct CDR3 sequences, 50% seen once. The sequenced material came from CD4+ T cells from blood, cultured in vitro. The sequence came from a human donor who had recovered from COVID-19. The chain couples TRBV6-2 or TRBV6-3 to TRBJ2-3, with 9 bases matching TRBD2. The DNA for the CDR3 is TGTGCCAGCAGACAGTCAGCGGGGGGAGGTACGCAGTATTTT. Translating gives CASRQSAGGGTQYF.